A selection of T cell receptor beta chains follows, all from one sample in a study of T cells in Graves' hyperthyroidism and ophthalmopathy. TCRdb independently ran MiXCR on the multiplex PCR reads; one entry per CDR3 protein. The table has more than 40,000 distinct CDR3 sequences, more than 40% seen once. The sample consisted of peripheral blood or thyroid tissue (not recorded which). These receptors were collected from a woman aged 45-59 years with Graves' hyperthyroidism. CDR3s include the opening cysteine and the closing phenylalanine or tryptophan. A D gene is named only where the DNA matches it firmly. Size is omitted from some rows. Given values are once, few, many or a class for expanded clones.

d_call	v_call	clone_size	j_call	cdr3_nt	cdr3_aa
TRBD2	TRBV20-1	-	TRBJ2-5	TGCAGTGCTAGCGGGAGGGCCAGTGTAGGGGAGACCCAGTACTTC	CSASGRASVGETQYF
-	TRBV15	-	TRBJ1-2	TGTGCCACCAGCAAGGGCCTCGCTAACTATGGCTACACCTTC	CATSKGLANYGYTF
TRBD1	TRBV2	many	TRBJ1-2	TGTGCCATCTATACTTCGGGACAGGGGGCGGATGGCTACACCTTC	CAIYTSGQGADGYTF
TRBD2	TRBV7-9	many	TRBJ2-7	TGTGCCAGCAGCTTAGCCCCTAGCGGGAGCTACGAGCAGTACTTC	CASSLAPSGSYEQYF
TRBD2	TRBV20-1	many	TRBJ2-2	TGCAGTGCTCCGCCAGCGGGAGGTTCTACCGGGGAGCTGTTTTTT	CSAPPAGGSTGELFF
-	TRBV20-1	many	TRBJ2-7	TGCAGTGCTAGAGATGAAGTGGGGGTTGGCTCCTACGAGCAGTACTTC	CSARDEVGVGSYEQYF
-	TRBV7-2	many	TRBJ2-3	TGTGCCAGCAGGCCGACGATCACAGATACGCAGTATTTT	CASRPTITDTQYF
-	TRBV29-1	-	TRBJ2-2	TGCAGCGTTGGAGAGGGGCGAACCGGGGAGCTGTTTTTT	CSVGEGRTGELFF
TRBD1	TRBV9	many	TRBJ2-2	TGTGCCAGCAGCGCCGATGGGGGACAGGCCCCCGGGGAGCTGTTTTTT	CASSADGGQAPGELFF
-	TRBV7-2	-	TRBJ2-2	TGTGCCAGCAGCGAGGGACCTAACCTTTACACCGGGGAGCTGTTTTTT	CASSEGPNLYTGELFF
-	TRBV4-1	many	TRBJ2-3	TGCGCCAGCAGCCAACCAGGGGTGGATACGCAGTATTTT	CASSQPGVDTQYF
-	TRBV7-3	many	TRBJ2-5	TGTGCCAGCACCCATGCCAACACCGGGACATATCAAGAGACCCAGTACTTC	CASTHANTGTYQETQYF
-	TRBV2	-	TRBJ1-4	TGTGCCAGCAGCCCCGGGACAAATGAAAAACTGTTTTTT	CASSPGTNEKLFF
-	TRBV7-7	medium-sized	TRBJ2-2	TGTGCTAGCAGCTTAGGGTCCCCAGGGGACACCGGGGAGCTGTTTTTT	CASSLGSPGDTGELFF
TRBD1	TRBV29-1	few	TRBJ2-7	TGCAGCGTTCCCCGGGGGGACAGGGAGCCCTACGAGCAGTACTTC	CSVPRGDREPYEQYF
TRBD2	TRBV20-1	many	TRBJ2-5	TGCAGTGCTAGAGGTCTGACTAGCGGGAGAGTCAGAGAGACCCAGTACTTC	CSARGLTSGRVRETQYF
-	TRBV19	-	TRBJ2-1	TGTGCCAGTAGTATAGTTGCGAGTAACTACAATGAGCAGTTCTTC	CASSIVASNYNEQFF
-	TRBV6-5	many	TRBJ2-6	TGTGCCAGCAGTTACAATCACGAGGGAGCAGGGGCCAACGTCCTGACTTTC	CASSYNHEGAGANVLTF
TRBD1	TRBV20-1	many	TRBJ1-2	TGCAGTGTCACAGGGGGCAGGGGCTACACCTTC	CSVTGGRGYTF
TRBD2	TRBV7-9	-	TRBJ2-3	TGTGCCAGCAGCTTAGCGGGGCGGGAGGGCCGAAATACGCAGTATTTT	CASSLAGREGRNTQYF
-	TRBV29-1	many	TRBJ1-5	TGCAGCGTTTCCCGGGGGACCAATCAGCCCCAGCATTTT	CSVSRGTNQPQHF
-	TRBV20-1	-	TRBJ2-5	TGCAGTGCCTCTAAAAACCGTTGGGAGACCCGGTGCTTC	CSASKNRWETRCF
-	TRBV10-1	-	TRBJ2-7	TGCGCCAGCAGTGAACGAGGGCAGGAGCAGTACTTC	CASSERGQEQYF
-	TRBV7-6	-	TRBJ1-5	TGTGCCAGCAGCAGCGGGCGGTATGGCAATCAGCCCCAGCATTTT	CASSSGRYGNQPQHF
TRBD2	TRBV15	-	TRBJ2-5	TGTGCCACCGCGACTAGCGGGAGAATGGAGACCCAGTACTTC	CATATSGRMETQYF
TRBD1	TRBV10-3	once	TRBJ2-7	TGTGCCATCAGTCGACCGGGACAGGGGAGATACTACGAGCAGTACTTC	CAISRPGQGRYYEQYF
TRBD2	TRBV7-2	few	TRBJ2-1	TGTGCCAGCAGCTTAGTAGCGGGACACAGCCCTGAGCAGTTCTTC	CASSLVAGHSPEQFF
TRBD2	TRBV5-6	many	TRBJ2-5	TGTGCCAGCAGCTTGGTTCCTAGCGGCCAAGAGACCCAGTACTTC	CASSLVPSGQETQYF
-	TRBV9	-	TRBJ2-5	TGTGCCAGCAGCGCGGGACATCTGCAAGAGACCCAGTACTTC	CASSAGHLQETQYF
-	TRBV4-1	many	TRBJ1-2	TGCGCCAGCAACCAAGATAGGGACTATGGCTACACCTTC	CASNQDRDYGYTF
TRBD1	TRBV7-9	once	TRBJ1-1	TGTGCCAGCAGCGGTAGGGGGCCCGCGAACACTGAAGCTTTCTTT	CASSGRGPANTEAFF
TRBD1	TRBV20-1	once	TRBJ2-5	TGCAGTGCTAGTGTAGGGGGCCGGGAGACCCAGTACTTC	CSASVGGRETQYF
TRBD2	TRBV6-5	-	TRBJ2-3	TGTGCCAGCAGAAAAACTAGCGGGAGGTCTGATACGCAGTATTTT	CASRKTSGRSDTQYF
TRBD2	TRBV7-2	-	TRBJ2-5	TGTGCCAGCAGCTTGACTAGCGGGACAGAGACCCAGTACTTC	CASSLTSGTETQYF
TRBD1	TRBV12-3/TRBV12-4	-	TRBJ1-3	TGTGCCAGCAGGAGACAGGGCGCTGGAAACACCATATATTTT	CASRRQGAGNTIYF